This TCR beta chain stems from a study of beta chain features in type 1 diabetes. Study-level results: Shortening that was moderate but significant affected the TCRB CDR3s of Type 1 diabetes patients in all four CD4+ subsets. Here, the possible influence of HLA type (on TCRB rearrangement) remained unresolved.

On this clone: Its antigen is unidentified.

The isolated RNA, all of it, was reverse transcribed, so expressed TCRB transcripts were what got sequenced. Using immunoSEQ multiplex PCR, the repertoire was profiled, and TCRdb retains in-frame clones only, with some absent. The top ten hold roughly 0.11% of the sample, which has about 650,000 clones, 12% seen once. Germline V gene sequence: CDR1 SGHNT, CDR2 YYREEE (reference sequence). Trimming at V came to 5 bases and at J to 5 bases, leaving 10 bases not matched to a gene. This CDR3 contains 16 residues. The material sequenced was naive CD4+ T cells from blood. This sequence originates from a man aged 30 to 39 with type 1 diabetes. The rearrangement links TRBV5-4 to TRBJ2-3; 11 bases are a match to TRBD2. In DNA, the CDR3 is TGTGCCAGCAGTTCCTCGGGACTAGCGGCTAGAGATACGCAGTATTTT. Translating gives CASSSSGLAARDTQYF. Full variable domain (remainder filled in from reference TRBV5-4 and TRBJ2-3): ETGVTQSPTHLIKTRGQQVTLRCSSQSGHNTVSWYQQALGQGPQFIFQYYREEENGRGNFPPRFSGLQFPNYSSELNVNALELDDSALYLCASSSSGLAARDTQYFGPGTRLTVL.